These T cell receptor beta chains were read from a single sample in a study of glioma-infiltrating T cells after dendritic cell vaccination. The assay was immunoSEQ multiplex PCR, and TCRdb's table has in-frame clones only and misses some. The sample lists tens of thousands of clones, more than 75% occurring once. Sequences were derived from blood, sampled after dendritic cell vaccination. Source of these receptors: a human donor with glioblastoma. Both conserved end residues are part of each CDR3. D genes are given only for firm matches. Only part of the rows carry a size: once, few, many, or a class if the clone is expanded.

V gene	J gene	D gene	clone size	CDR3 protein	CDR3 DNA
TRBV5-1	TRBJ2-2	TRBD2	NA	CASSWEGRTGELFF	TGCGCCAGCAGCTGGGAGGGCCGAACCGGGGAGCTGTTTTTT
TRBV30	TRBJ2-3	TRBD2	NA	CACHPSGNTDTQYF	TGTGCCTGCCACCCTAGCGGGAACACAGATACGCAGTATTTT
TRBV11-2	TRBJ2-7	NA	NA	CASSLVLQASYEQYF	TGTGCCAGCAGCTTAGTTCTACAGGCGTCCTACGAGCAGTACTTC
TRBV9	TRBJ2-2	NA	NA	CASSVQGVTGELFF	TGTGCCAGCAGCGTGCAAGGGGTCACCGGGGAGCTGTTTTTT
TRBV6-5	TRBJ2-3	TRBD2	NA	CASSPGLATDTQYF	TGTGCCAGCAGTCCGGGACTAGCAACAGATACGCAGTATTTT
TRBV7-9	TRBJ2-7	NA	NA	CASSLARRGRQYF	TGTGCCAGCAGCTTAGCGCGGAGGGGGCGGCAGTACTTC
TRBV18	TRBJ2-5	TRBD2	NA	CASSRLAGEYQETQYF	TGTGCCAGCTCACGGTTAGCGGGGGAGTACCAAGAGACCCAGTACTTC
TRBV7-9	TRBJ2-7	NA	NA	CAAARGSYEQYF	TGTGCCGCAGCCCGGGGCTCCTACGAGCAGTACTTC
TRBV5-6	TRBJ1-4	NA	NA	CASSRRAGEKLFF	TGTGCCAGCTCCCGGCGGGCGGGTGAAAAACTGTTTTTT
TRBV7-9	TRBJ1-2	NA	NA	CASSPGSVNYGYTF	TGTGCCAGCAGCCCCGGGTCAGTTAACTATGGCTACACCTTC
TRBV7-2	TRBJ1-5	TRBD1	NA	CASSLGQGGQPQHF	TGTGCCAGCAGCCTAGGACAGGGCGGTCAGCCCCAGCATTTT
TRBV5-6	TRBJ2-7	NA	NA	CASSPWGHEQYF	TGTGCCAGCAGCCCCTGGGGCCACGAGCAGTACTTC
TRBV5-1	TRBJ1-1	TRBD1	NA	CASSLGTGGDTEAFF	TGCGCCAGCAGCTTGGGCACAGGGGGGGATACTGAAGCTTTCTTT
TRBV7-6	TRBJ2-1	TRBD2	NA	CASSLAAYYRGDEQFF	TGTGCCAGCAGCTTAGCGGCGTATTATCGGGGGGATGAGCAGTTCTTC
TRBV4-3	TRBJ1-5	TRBD1	NA	CASSQDPTGNSNQPQHF	TGCGCCAGCAGCCAAGACCCGACAGGGAATAGCAATCAGCCCCAGCATTTT
TRBV27	TRBJ2-1	TRBD2	NA	CASSLGTSGVRDEQFF	TGTGCCAGCAGCCTCGGGACTAGCGGGGTCAGAGATGAGCAGTTCTTC
TRBV6-5	TRBJ1-2	TRBD1	NA	CASSYGGTAVSYTF	TGTGCCAGCAGTTACGGCGGGACAGCCGTAAGCTACACCTTC
TRBV5-4	TRBJ1-2	NA	NA	CASSLARLGGANYGYTF	TGTGCCAGCAGCTTGGCTCGATTGGGGGGAGCTAACTATGGCTACACCTTC
TRBV5-5	TRBJ1-5	NA	NA	CASSLQGFGSNQPQHF	TGTGCCAGCAGCCTACAGGGTTTCGGGAGCAATCAGCCCCAGCATTTT
TRBV2	TRBJ2-1	TRBD2	NA	CASSDPRAGGPYNEQFF	TGTGCCAGCAGTGATCCCAGAGCGGGGGGGCCCTACAATGAGCAGTTCTTC
TRBV6-5	TRBJ2-1	TRBD1	NA	CASSGQGAYNEQFF	TGTGCCAGCAGTGGACAGGGGGCTTACAATGAGCAGTTCTTC
TRBV6-1	TRBJ2-5	TRBD1	NA	CASRQGFKTQYF	TGTGCCAGCAGACAGGGGTTTAAGACCCAGTACTTC
TRBV5-6	TRBJ2-7	NA	once	CASSQMYEQYF	TGTGCCAGCAGCCAAATGTACGAGCAGTACTTC
TRBV7-9	TRBJ2-7	NA	once	CASSPLLATTYEQYF	TGTGCCAGCAGCCCCCTCCTAGCGACTACCTACGAGCAGTACTTC
TRBV4-2	TRBJ2-5	NA	NA	CASSQERKQETQYF	TGTGCCAGCAGCCAAGAGAGGAAGCAGGAGACCCAGTACTTC
TRBV15	TRBJ2-1	NA	once	CATSRDEEYNEQFF	TGTGCCACCAGCAGAGATGAGGAATACAATGAGCAGTTCTTC
TRBV7-2	TRBJ1-2	TRBD1	NA	CASSPLQGVYGYTF	TGTGCCAGCAGCCCTTTACAGGGGGTCTATGGCTACACCTTC
TRBV4-2	TRBJ1-4	NA	NA	CASSGGRGNEKLFF	TGTGCCAGCAGCGGGGGCAGGGGAAATGAAAAACTGTTTTTT
TRBV2	TRBJ2-5	NA	once	CASISGTSPFQETQYF	TGTGCCAGCATCAGTGGTACATCCCCCTTCCAAGAGACCCAGTACTTC
TRBV4-1	TRBJ2-1	TRBD2	few	CASSHGLAGGQGNEQFF	TGCGCCAGCAGCCACGGGCTAGCGGGGGGGCAAGGCAATGAGCAGTTCTTC
TRBV30	TRBJ2-2	NA	few	CAWRAYYTGELFF	TGTGCCTGGAGAGCCTATTACACCGGGGAGCTGTTTTTT
TRBV4-3	TRBJ1-6	NA	NA	CASSQARGSSPLHF	TGCGCCAGCAGCCAAGCCAGGGGTAGTTCACCCCTCCACTTT
TRBV4-3	TRBJ1-2	NA	once	CASSQDSLWGYTF	TGCGCCAGCAGCCAAGATAGTTTGTGGGGCTACACCTTC
TRBV5-4	TRBJ1-5	NA	few	CASSLDWSQPQHF	TGCGCCAGCAGCTTGGACTGGAGCCAGCCCCAGCATTTT
TRBV27	TRBJ2-1	TRBD2	NA	CASSLVAGGHYNEQFF	TGTGCCAGCAGTTTAGTAGCGGGGGGTCACTACAATGAGCAGTTCTTC
TRBV11-2	TRBJ1-2	NA	NA	CASSLAWRYEEDGYTF	TGTGCCAGCAGCTTAGCTTGGCGCTACGAAGAGGATGGCTACACCTTC
TRBV9	TRBJ2-5	NA	NA	CASSVVSGVQETQYF	TGTGCCAGCAGCGTAGTTAGCGGAGTACAAGAGACCCAGTACTTC